The present TCR beta chain was sequenced within a study of circulating CD8 cells and anti-PD-1 response in melanoma. Study-wide background: Non-responders showed stable or progressive disease; responders showed complete or partial response. The study, taken as a whole, reports: Diversity ranked highest in DNEG and lowest in TIGIT subsets. A small cohort with few responders supplied the baseline and M1 comparisons. Clonotype sharing was highest between DPOS and TIGIT subsets.

Using around 15 ng of total RNA, TCR libraries were made with the QIAseq Immune Repertoire TCR panel. TCRdb reprocessed the reads with MiXCR, giving one entry per CDR3 protein. This sample yields about 490 distinct CDR3 sequences, of which roughly 11% are seen a single time; 30% to 35% belongs to the top ten. The germline V and J ends were trimmed by 7 bases and 4 bases, with 11 bases remaining between them. The CDR3 is 13 amino acids. Germline CDR1 is ENHRY and CDR2 is SYGVKD. This clonotype was seen more than once but under ten times. Its antigen is unknown. A much bigger clone sits one base away, suggesting this may be a read error. Sorting of live CD3+CD8+TCRalphabeta+ cells by PD-1 and/or TIGIT gave four subsets.

This receptor was taken from a human donor with melanoma. The sequencing used CD8+ T cells from PBMCs, collected at baseline or after one month of anti-PD-1 therapy (not recorded which). This chain connects TRBV10-3 to TRBJ1-5; D unclear. The CDR3 sequence: CAINEIGNQPQHF. In nucleotides, the CDR3 is TGTGCCATCAATGAAATAGGAAATCAGCCCCAGCATTTT.